This T cell receptor beta chain came from a study of spatial heterogeneity in lung cancer (dated by TCRdb to the late 2010s). Regarding the complete study: More beta-chain than alpha-chain transcripts were consistently detected, likely reflecting higher beta-chain transcript abundance. In tumor regions, TCR transcript counts showed a strong correlation with a T cell transcriptional module score from matched bulk RNA-seq. In the raw uncorrected reads, each unique combination of TCR and UMI appeared more than ten times on average. In non-small cell lung cancer, the study quantitatively compared TCR alpha and beta repertoires across several tumor regions, matched nontumor lung, and blood. TCR repertoire features were related to nonsynonymous mutation counts determined by whole-exome sequencing of tumor tissue. At surgery, both alpha and beta chains were TCR-sequenced in 200 to 250 tumor regions, 63 to 80 matched nontumor lung samples and 56 PBMC samples.

Library preparation used 5' RACE. Sequencing instrument: NextSeq 500. In the TCR library protocol, a unique molecular identifier was attached to each TCR cDNA molecule so that PCR and sequencing errors could be corrected. Concerning the study's data processing: TCR identification, UMI-based error correction and CDR3 extraction were performed with Decombinator tools. TCRs above a frequency of 2 per 1,000, corresponding to the top 1% of the tumor frequency distribution, were defined as expanded. Expanded tumor TCRs statistically deemed absent (corrected P<0.05) from at least one tumor region were classed as regional, and all other expanded tumor TCRs were classed as ubiquitous. Renyi diversity was calculated using the R vegan package after each repertoire was subsampled 100 times to 5,000 TCRs. CDR3 similarity networks were built from amino acid triplet string-kernel similarity, connecting CDR3s with pairwise similarity above 0.82. TCRdb passed the public sequencing reads through fastp at Q25 and MiXCR, retaining productive beta sequences. Rows are unified per CDR3 protein, each entry keeping the most common DNA and genes. TCRdb's processing, not the authors' own work, is the source of the V and J calls. For this sample the table gives 16,000 or so distinct CDR3 sequences, of which around 7% were detected only once. Together, the top ten hold roughly a fifth of the sample.

Unmatched junction bases come to 10, with V trimmed by 4 bases and J by 5 bases. CDR1 and CDR2 (SGHRS, YFSETQ) derive from the germline V gene. The CDR3 measures 15 amino acids from cysteine to phenylalanine. Solely the CDR3 DNA is kept, with 45 bases framed from the first base. The time point label of this sample denotes: sample taken at primary tumor resection. Samples were obtained from 70 to 85 patients with early-stage, untreated non-small cell lung cancer from the lung TRACERx cohort. TCR sequencing used whole RNA extracted from tumor and nontumor lung tissue, or from cryopreserved PBMC samples, without cell sorting. A patient was chosen for TCR sequencing only when enough RNA was available from at least two tumor regions. Before being selected, tumor and adjacent nontumor lung specimens were reviewed by a lung pathologist. In its sample, this clonotype was seen many times. Its antigen target is currently unknown. Base qualities are not recorded, but no much larger clone differs from it by a single base.

The paper's findings and limits, for the study overall: The count of ubiquitous expanded TCRs correlated with the count of ubiquitous nonsynonymous mutations, and the count of regional expanded TCRs correlated with the count of regional nonsynonymous mutations. The tumor nonsynonymous mutation count correlated with the number of expanded intratumoral alpha and beta TCRs. TCR-seq coverage of tumor T cells was estimated at only roughly 6.6% for alpha chains and approximately 12% for beta chains. Additional single-cell paired TCR alpha and beta sequencing was considered necessary to confirm, at a functional level, the hypothesis that regional TCRs recognize regional mutations.

This TCR derives from a female donor with early-stage non-small cell lung cancer. This sequence uses TRBV5-1 and TRBJ2-7; 9 of the junction bases match TRBD1. Material: lung tumor tissue, obtained at surgery. At the DNA level, the sequence is TGCGCCAGCAGCCCCTCTCCTGACAGGGGGAACGAGCAGTACTTC. Translated, this gives CASSPSPDRGNEQYF.